The clone carrying this TCR beta chain was observed a single time. Its antigen is undetermined. Per germline, CDR1 ENHRY and CDR2 SYGVKD. This CDR3 spans 14 amino acids. V was shortened by 4 bases and J by 0 bases, with 9 bases between the two germline ends. This record belongs to a study of cytotoxic CD8 clonotypes in ibrutinib-treated CLL. Sequencing used immunoSEQ multiplex PCR; TCRdb keeps in-frame clones, though not all of them. The data hold 80,000 to 95,000 clones, with roughly 80% observed a single time. Study conclusions and caveats: Clonality was elevated at ibrutinib response and had returned toward baseline at progression. The public clonotypes identified were infrequent and showed contraction or stability on treatment.

The sequenced sample was PBMCs, obtained after 12 months of ibrutinib treatment. The rearrangement joins TRBV10-3 to TRBJ2-5; possible D gene TRBD2, 6 bases. This receptor was obtained from a human donor with chronic lymphocytic leukemia. CDR3 amino acids: CAISGGTYQETQYF. The CDR3 nucleotides read TGTGCCATCAGTGGCGGGACCTACCAAGAGACCCAGTACTTC.